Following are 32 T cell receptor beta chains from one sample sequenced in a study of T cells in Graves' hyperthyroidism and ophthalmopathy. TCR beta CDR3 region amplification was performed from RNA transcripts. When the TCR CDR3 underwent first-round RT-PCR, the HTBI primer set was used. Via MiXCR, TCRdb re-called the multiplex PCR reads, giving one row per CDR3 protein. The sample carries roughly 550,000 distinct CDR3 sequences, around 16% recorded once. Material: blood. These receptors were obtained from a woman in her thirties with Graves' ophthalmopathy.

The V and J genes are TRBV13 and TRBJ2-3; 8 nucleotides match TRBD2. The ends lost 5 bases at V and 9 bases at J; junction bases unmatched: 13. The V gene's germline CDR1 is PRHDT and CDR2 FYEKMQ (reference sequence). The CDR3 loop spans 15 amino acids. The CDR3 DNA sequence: TGTGCCAGCAGCCGGGGGGGTGCAGGTCAACCCACGCAGTATTTT. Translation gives CASSRGGAGQPTQYF.

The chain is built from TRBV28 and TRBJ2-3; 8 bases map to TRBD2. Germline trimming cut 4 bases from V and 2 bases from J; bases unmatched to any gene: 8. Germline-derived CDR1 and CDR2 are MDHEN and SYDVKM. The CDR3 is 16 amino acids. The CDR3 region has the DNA TGTGCCAGCAGTTCCCGGGCGGGAGGCGCCACAGATACGCAGTATTTT. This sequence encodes CASSSRAGGATDTQYF. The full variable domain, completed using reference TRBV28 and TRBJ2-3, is DVKVTQSSRYLVKRTGEKVFLECVQDMDHENMFWYRQDPGLGLRLIYFSYDVKMKEKGDIPEGYSVSREKKERFSLILESASTNQTSMYLCASSSRAGGATDTQYFGPGTRLTVL.

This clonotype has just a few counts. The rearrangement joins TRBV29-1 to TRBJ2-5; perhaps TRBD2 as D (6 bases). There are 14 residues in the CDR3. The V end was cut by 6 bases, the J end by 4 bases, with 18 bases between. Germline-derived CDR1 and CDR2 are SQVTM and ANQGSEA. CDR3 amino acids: CSVGVAGLGETQYF. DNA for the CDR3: TGCAGCGTCGGGGTTGCGGGGCTGGGAGAGACCCAGTACTTC.

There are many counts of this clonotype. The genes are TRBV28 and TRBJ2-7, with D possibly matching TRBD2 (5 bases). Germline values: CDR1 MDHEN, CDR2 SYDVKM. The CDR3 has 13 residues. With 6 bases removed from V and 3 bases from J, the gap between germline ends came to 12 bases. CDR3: CASRLPGFYEQYF. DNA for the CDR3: TGTGCCAGCAGGCTACCGGGGTTCTACGAGCAGTACTTC.

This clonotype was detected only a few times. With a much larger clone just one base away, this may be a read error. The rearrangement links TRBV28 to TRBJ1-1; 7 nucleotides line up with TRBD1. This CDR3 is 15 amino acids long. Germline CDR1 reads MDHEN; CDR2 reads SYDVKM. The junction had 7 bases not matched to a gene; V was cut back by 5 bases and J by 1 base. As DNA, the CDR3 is TGTGCCAGCAGTGCTCATACAGGGGAGAACACTGAAGCTTTCTTT. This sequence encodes CASSAHTGENTEAFF.

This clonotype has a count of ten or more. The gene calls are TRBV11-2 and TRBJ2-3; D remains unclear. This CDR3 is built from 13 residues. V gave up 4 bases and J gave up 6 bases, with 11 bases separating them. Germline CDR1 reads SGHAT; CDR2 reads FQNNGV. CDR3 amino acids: CASSSGRSDTQYF. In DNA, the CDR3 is TGTGCCAGCAGCTCAGGCCGGTCGGATACGCAGTATTTT.

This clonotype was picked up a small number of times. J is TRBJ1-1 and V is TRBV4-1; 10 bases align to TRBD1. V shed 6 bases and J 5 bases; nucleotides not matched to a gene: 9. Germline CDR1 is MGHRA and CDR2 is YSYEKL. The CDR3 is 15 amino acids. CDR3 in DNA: TGCGCCAGCAGAATCCCGGGACAGGGGCGGACTGAAGCTTTCTTT. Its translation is CASRIPGQGRTEAFF.

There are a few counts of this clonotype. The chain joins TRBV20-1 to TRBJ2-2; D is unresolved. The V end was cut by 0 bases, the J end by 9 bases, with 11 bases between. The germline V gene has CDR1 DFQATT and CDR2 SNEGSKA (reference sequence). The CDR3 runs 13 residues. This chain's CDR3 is CSAREGPSRELFF. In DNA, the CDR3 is TGCAGTGCTAGAGAGGGCCCCTCCAGGGAGCTGTTTTTT.

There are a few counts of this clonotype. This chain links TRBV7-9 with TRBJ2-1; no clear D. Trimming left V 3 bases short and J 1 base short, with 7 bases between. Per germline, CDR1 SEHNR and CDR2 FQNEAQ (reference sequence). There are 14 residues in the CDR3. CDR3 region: CASSLGYSYNEQFF. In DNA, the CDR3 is TGTGCCAGCAGCTTGGGGTATTCCTACAATGAGCAGTTCTTC.

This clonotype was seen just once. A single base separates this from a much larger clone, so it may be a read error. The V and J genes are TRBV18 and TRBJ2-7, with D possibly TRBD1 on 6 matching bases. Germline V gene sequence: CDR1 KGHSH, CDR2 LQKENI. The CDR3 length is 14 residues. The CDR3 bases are TGTGTCAGCTCAGAACAGGGTAAAGCGTACGAGCAGTACTTC. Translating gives CVSSEQGKAYEQYF. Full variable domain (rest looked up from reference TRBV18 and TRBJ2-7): NAGVMQNPRHLVRRRGQEARLRCSPMKGHSHVYWYRQLPEEGLKFMVYLQKENIIDESGMPKERFSAEFPKEGPSILRIQQVVRGDSAAYFCVSSEQGKAYEQYFGPGTRLTVT.

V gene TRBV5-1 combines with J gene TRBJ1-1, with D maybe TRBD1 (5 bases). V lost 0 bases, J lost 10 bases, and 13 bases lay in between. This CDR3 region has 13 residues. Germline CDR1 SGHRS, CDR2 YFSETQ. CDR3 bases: TGCGCCAGCAGCTTGGGATCGGCAGGGCCAGCTTTCTTT. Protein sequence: CASSLGSAGPAFF.

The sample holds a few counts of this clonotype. The CDR3 loop reads CASSTQGLGSYEQYF. CDR3 nucleotide sequence: TGTGCCAGCAGCACACAGGGTTTGGGTTCCTACGAGCAGTACTTC. The chain uses TRBV7-2 and TRBJ2-7, with TRBD1 as a possible D gene (6 bases). There are 15 residues in the CDR3. Per germline, CDR1 SGHTA and CDR2 FQGNSA. V was cut by 5 bases and J by 1 base, with 15 bases left in between.

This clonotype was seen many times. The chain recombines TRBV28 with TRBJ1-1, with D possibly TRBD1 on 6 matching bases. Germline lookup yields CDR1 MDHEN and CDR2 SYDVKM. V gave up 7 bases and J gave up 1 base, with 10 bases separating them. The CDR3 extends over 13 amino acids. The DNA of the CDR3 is TGTGCCAGCATTCCGGGACAGAACACTGAAGCTTTCTTT. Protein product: CASIPGQNTEAFF.

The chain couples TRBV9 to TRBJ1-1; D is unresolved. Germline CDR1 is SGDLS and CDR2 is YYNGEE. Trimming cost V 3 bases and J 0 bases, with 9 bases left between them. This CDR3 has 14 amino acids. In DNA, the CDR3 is TGTGCCAGCAGCGGGGAACAGCTGAACACTGAAGCTTTCTTT. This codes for CASSGEQLNTEAFF.

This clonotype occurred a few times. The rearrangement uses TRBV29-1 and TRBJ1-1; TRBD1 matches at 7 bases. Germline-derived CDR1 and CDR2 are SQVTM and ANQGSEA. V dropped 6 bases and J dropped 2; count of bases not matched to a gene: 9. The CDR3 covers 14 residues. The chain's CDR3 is CSVALGQVNTEAFF. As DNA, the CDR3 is TGCAGCGTCGCCTTAGGACAGGTTAACACTGAAGCTTTCTTT.

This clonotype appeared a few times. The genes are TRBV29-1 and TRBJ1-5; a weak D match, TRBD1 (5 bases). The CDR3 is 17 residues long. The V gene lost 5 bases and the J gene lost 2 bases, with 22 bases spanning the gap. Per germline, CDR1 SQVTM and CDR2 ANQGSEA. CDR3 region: CSVNRRLKVGGNQPQHF. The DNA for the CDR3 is TGCAGCGTTAATAGGAGGCTAAAAGTGGGGGGCAATCAGCCCCAGCATTTT.

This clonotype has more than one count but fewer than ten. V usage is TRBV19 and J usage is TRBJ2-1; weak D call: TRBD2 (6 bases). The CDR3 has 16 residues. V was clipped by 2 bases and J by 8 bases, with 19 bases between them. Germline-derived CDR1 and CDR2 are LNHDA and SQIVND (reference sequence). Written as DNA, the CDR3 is TGTGCCAGTAGTATATACTTAGCGGAGAACGTCGATGAGCAGTTCTTC. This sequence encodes CASSIYLAENVDEQFF.

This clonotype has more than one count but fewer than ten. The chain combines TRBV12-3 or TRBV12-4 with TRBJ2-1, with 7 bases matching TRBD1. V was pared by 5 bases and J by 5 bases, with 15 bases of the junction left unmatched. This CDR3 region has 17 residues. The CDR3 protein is CASSPGGAGGKDNEQFF. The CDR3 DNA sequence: TGTGCCAGCAGTCCTGGTGGGGCAGGGGGAAAGGACAATGAGCAGTTCTTC.

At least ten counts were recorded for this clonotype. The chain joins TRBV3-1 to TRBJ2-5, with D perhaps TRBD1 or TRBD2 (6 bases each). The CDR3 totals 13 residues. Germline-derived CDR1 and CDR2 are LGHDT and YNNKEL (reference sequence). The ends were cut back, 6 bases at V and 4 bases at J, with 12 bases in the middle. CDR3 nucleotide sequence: TGTGCCAGCAGTCGGAGGGGGGTAGAGACCCAGTACTTC. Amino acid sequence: CASSRRGVETQYF.

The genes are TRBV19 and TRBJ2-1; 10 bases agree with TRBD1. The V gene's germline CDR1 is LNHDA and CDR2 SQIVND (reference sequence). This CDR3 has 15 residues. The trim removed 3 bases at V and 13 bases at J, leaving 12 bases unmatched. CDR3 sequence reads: CASSIGGETGGGQFF. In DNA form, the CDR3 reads TGTGCCAGTAGTATCGGGGGGGAGACAGGGGGCGGTCAGTTCTTC.

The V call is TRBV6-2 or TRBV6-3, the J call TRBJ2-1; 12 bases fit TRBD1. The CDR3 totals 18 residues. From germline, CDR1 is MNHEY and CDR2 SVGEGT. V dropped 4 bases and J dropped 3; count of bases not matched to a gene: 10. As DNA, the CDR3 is TGTGCCAGCAGTTCGGTTTCCGGGACAGGGGGCGTCTACAATGAGCAGTTCTTC. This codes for CASSSVSGTGGVYNEQFF.

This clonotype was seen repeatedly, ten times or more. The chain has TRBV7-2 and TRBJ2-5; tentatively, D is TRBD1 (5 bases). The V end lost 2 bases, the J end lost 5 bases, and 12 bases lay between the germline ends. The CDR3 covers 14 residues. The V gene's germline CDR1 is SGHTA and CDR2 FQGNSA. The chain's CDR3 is CASSLQGRWETQYF. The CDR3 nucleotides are TGTGCCAGCAGCTTACAGGGCAGGTGGGAGACCCAGTACTTC.

This CDR3 is CAISPLAGVQYEQYF. In nucleotides, the CDR3 is TGTGCCATCAGTCCCCTAGCGGGAGTTCAGTACGAGCAGTACTTC. The chain links TRBV10-3 to TRBJ2-7; TRBD2 aligns across 10 bases. Germline trimming cut 5 bases from V and 4 bases from J; bases unmatched to any gene: 8. The germline V gene encodes CDR1 ENHRY and CDR2 SYGVKD. The CDR3 sequence is 15 residues long.

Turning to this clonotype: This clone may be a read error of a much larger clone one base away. The CDR3 nucleotides read TGCAGCGTTGTTGGGAGCGAGAACACTGAAACTTTCTTT. This codes for CSVVGSENTETFF. The V and J genes are TRBV29-1 and TRBJ1-1, with unresolved D. CDR1 SQVTM and CDR2 ANQGSEA come from the germline V gene. The CDR3 covers 13 residues.

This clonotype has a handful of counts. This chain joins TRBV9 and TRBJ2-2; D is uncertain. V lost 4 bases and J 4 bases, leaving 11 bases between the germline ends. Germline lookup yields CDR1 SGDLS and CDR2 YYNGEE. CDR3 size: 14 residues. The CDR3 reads CASSHLETTGELFF. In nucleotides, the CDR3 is TGTGCCAGCAGCCATCTAGAGACCACCGGGGAGCTGTTTTTT.

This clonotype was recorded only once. The CDR3 nucleotides are TGTGCCAGCAGCCAACCAGGGGGGGGGAATGAGCAGTTCTTC. As protein: CASSQPGGGNEQFF. The chain has TRBV3-1 and TRBJ2-1; D is tentatively TRBD1 or TRBD2 (7 bases each). Germline values: CDR1 LGHDT, CDR2 YNNKEL (reference sequence). The CDR3 is made up of 14 amino acids. Trimming took off 2 bases at V and 7 bases at J, with 12 bases between the two ends.

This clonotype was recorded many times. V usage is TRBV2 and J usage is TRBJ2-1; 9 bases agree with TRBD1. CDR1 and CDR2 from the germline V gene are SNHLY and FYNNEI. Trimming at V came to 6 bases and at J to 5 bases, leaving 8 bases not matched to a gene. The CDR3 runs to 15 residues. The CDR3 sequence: CASSVTGTGNNEQFF. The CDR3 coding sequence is TGTGCCAGCAGCGTTACCGGGACAGGGAACAATGAGCAGTTCTTC.

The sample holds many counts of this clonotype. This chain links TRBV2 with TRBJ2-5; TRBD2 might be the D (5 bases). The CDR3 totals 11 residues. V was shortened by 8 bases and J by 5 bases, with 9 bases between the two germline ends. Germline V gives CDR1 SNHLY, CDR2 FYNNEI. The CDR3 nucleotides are TGTGCCAGCGGTGGCGGGGAGACCCAGTACTTC. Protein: CASGGGETQYF.

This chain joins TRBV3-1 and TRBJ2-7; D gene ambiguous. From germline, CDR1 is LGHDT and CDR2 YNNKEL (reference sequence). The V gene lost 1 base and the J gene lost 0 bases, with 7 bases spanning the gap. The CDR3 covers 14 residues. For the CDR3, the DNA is TGTGCCAGCAGCCAAGGCTACTCCTCCTACGAGCAGTACTTC. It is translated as CASSQGYSSYEQYF.

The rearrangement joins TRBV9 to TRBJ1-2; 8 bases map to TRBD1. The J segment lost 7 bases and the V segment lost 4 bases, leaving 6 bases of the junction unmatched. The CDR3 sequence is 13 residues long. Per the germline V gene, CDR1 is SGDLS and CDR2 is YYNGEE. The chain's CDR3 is CASSLGTGIGYTF. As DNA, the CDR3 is TGTGCCAGCAGCCTCGGGACAGGCATTGGCTACACCTTC.

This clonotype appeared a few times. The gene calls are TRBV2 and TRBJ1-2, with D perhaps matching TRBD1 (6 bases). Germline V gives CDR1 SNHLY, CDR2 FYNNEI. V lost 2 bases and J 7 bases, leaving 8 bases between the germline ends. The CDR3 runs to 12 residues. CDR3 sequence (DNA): TGTGCCAGCAGTGAAATGGACAGTGGCTACACCTTC. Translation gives CASSEMDSGYTF.

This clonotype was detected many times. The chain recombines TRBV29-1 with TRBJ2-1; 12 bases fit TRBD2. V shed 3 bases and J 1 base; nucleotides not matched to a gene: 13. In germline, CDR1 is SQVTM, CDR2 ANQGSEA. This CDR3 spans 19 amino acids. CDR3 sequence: CSVDSRLAGGPGSYNEQFF. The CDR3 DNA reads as TGCAGCGTTGATTCCCGGCTAGCGGGAGGGCCGGGTTCCTACAATGAGCAGTTCTTC.